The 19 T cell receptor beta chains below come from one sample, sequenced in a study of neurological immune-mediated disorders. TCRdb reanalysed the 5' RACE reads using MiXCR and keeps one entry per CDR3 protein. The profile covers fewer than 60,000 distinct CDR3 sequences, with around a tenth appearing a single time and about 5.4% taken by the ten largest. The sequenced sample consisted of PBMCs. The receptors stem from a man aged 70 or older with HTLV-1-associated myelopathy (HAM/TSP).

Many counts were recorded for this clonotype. CDR3 coding DNA: TGTGCCAGCAGCTCGCCAGGGATCTATGGCTACACCTTC. Residues: CASSSPGIYGYTF. The chain joins TRBV7-2 to TRBJ1-2, with D possibly being TRBD1 (5 bases). This CDR3 is built from 13 residues. V lost 4 bases to trimming and J lost 4 bases, with 10 bases between them. CDR1 is SGHTA and CDR2 is FQGNSA in the germline V gene.

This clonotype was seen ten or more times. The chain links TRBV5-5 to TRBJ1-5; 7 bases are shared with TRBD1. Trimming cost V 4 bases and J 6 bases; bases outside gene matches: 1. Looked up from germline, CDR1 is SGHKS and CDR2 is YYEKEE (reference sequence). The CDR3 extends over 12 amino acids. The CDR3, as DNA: TGTGCCAGCAGCCGACAGGGTCAGCCCCAGCATTTT. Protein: CASSRQGQPQHF. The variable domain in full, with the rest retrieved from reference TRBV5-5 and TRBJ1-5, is DAGVTQSPTHLIKTRGQQVTLRCSPISGHKSVSWYQQVLGQGPQFIFQYYEKEERGRGNFPDRFSARQFPNYSSELNVNALLLGDSALYLCASSRQGQPQHFGDGTRLSIL.

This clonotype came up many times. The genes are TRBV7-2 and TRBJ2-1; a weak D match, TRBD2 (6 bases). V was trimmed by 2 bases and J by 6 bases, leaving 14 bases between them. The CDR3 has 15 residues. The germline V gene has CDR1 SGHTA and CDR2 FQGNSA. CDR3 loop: CASSLTGGKFNEQFF. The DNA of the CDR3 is TGTGCCAGCAGCTTAACCGGCGGGAAATTCAATGAGCAGTTCTTC.

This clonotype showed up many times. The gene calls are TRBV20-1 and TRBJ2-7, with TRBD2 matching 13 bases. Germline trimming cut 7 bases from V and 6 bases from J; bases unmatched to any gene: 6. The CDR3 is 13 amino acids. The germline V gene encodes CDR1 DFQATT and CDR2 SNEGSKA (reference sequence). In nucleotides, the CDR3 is TGCAGTGGGGGGACTAGCGGGAAGGTCGAGCAGTACTTC. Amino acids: CSGGTSGKVEQYF.

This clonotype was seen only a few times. The CDR3 loop is CASSWYTEAFF. The CDR3, as DNA: TGTGCCAGTAGTTGGTACACTGAAGCTTTCTTT. The chain carries TRBV19 and TRBJ1-1; D is unclear. V dropped 5 bases and J dropped 3 bases, with 4 bases sitting between them. The CDR3 loop spans 11 amino acids. Germline lookup yields CDR1 LNHDA and CDR2 SQIVND (reference sequence).

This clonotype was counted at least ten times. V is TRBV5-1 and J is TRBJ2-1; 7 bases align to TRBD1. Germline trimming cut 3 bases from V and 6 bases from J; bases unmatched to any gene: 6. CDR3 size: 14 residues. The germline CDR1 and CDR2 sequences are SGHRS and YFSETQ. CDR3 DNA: TGCGCCAGCAGCTCAGGACAGGTCAGCAATGAGCAGTTCTTC. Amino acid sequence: CASSSGQVSNEQFF. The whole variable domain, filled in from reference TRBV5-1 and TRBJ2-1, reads KAGVTQTPRYLIKTRGQQVTLSCSPISGHRSVSWYQQTPGQGLQFLFEYFSETQRNKGNFPGRFSGRQFSNSRSEMNVSTLELGDSALYLCASSSGQVSNEQFFGPGTRLTVL.

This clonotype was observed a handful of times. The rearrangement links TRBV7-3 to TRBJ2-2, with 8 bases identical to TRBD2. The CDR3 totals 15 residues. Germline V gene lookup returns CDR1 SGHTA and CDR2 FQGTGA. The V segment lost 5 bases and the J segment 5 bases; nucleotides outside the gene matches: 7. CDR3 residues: CASSLVASGTGELFF. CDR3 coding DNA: TGTGCCAGCAGCCTGGTGGCTAGCGGGACCGGGGAGCTGTTTTTT.

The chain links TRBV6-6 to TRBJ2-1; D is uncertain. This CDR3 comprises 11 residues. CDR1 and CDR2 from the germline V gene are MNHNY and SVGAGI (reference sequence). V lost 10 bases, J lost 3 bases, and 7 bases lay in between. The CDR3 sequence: CANNYYNEQFF. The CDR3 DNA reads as TGTGCCAACAATTACTACAATGAGCAGTTCTTC.

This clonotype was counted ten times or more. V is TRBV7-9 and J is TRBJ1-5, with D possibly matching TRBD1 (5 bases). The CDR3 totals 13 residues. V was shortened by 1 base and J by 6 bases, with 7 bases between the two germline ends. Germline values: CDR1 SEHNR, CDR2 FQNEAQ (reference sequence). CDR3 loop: CASSLGDSQPQHF. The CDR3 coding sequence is TGTGCCAGCAGCTTAGGAGACAGTCAGCCCCAGCATTTT.

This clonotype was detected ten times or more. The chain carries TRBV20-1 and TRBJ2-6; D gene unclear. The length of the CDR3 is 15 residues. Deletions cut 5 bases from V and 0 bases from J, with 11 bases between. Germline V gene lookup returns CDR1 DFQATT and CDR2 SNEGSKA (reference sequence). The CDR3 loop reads CSAQRASSGANVLTF. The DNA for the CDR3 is TGCAGTGCTCAAAGGGCGAGCTCTGGGGCCAACGTCCTGACTTTC.

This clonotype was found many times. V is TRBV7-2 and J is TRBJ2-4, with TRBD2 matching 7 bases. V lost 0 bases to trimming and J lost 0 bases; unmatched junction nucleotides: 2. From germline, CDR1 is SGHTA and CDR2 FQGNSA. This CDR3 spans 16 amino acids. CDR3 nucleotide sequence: TGTGCCAGCAGCTTAGCGGGCGGGAGAGCCAAAAACATTCAGTACTTC. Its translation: CASSLAGGRAKNIQYF.

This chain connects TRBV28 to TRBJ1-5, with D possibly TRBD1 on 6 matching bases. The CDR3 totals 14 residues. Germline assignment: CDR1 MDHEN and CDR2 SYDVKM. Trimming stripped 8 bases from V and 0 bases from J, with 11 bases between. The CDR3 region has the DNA TGTGCCAGCCAGAACAGGGATAGCAATCAGCCCCAGCATTTT. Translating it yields CASQNRDSNQPQHF.

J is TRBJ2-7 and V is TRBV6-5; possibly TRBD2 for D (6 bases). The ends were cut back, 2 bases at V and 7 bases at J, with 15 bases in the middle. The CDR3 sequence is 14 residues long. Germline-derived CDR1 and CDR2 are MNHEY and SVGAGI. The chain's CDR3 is CASSYGTPPREQYF. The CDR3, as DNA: TGTGCCAGCAGTTACGGGACTCCCCCCCGAGAGCAGTACTTC.

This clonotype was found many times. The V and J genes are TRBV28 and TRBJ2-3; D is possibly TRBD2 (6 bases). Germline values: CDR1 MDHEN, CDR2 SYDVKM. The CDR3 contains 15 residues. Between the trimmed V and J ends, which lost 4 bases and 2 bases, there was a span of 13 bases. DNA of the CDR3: TGTGCCAGCAGTTCCCCGGGAGAGACCACAGATACGCAGTATTTT. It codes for CASSSPGETTDTQYF.

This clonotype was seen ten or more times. The CDR3 nucleotides are TGTGCCAGCAGCAAACAGCCCCTTAGCGGCACTAGCACAGATACGCAGTATTTT. Protein: CASSKQPLSGTSTDTQYF. V gene TRBV9 combines with J gene TRBJ2-3; TRBD2 is a possible D gene (6 bases). V lost 4 bases to trimming and J lost 0 bases, with 21 bases between them. The CDR3 covers 18 residues. Germline values: CDR1 SGDLS, CDR2 YYNGEE.

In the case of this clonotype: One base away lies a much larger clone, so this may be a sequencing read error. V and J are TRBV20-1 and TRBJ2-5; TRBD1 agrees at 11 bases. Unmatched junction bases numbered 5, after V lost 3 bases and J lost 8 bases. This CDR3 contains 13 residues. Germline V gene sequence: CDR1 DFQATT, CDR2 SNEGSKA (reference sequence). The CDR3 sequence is CSARSGQGATQYF. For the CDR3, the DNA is TGCAGTGCTAGGAGCGGACAGGGGGCAACCCAGTACTTC.

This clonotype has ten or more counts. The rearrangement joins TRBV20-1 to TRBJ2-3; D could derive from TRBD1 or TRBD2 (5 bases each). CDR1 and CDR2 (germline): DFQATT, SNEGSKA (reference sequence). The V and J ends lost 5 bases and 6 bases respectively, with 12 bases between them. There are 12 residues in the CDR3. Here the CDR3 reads CSAGDRQDTQYF. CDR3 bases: TGCAGTGCTGGGGACCGGCAGGATACGCAGTATTTT.

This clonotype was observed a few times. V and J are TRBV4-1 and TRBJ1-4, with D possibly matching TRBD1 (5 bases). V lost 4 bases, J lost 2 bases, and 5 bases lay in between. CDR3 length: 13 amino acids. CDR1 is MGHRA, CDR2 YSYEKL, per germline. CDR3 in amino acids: CASSRQTNEKLFF. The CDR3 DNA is TGCGCCAGCAGCCGACAGACTAATGAAAAACTGTTTTTT.

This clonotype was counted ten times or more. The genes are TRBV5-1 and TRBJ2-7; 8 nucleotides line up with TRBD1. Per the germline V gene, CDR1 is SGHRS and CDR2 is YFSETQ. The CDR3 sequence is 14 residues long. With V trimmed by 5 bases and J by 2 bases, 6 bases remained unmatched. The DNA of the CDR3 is TGCGCCAGCAGTCCGTCACAGGGGGCCTACGAGCAGTACTTC. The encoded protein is CASSPSQGAYEQYF.